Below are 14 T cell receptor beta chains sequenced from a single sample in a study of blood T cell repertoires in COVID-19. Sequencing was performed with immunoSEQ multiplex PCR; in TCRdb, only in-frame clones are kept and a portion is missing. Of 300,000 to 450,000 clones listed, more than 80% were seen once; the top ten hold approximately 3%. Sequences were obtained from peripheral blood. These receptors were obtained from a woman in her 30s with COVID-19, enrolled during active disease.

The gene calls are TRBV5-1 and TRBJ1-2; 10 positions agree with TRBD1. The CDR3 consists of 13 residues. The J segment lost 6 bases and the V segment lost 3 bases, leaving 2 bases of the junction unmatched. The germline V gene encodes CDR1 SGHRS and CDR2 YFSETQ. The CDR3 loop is CASSSGTGDGYTF. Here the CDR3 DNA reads TGCGCCAGCAGCTCGGGGACAGGGGATGGCTACACCTTC. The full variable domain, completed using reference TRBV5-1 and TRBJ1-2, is KAGVTQTPRYLIKTRGQQVTLSCSPISGHRSVSWYQQTPGQGLQFLFEYFSETQRNKGNFPGRFSGRQFSNSRSEMNVSTLELGDSALYLCASSSGTGDGYTFGSGTRLTVV.

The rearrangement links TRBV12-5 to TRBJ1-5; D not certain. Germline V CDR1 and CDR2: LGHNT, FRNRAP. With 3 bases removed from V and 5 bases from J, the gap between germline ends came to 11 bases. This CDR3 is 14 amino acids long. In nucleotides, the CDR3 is TGTGCTAGTGGTTTCGGGGTTGGGGATCAGCCCCAGCATTTT. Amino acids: CASGFGVGDQPQHF.

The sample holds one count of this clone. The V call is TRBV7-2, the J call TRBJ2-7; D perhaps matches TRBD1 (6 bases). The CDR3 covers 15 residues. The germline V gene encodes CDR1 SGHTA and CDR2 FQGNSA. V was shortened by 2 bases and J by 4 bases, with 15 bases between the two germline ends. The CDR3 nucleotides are TGTGCCAGCAGCTTAACAGGCAGGGGCAGGTACGAGCAGTACGTC. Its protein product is CASSLTGRGRYEQYV.

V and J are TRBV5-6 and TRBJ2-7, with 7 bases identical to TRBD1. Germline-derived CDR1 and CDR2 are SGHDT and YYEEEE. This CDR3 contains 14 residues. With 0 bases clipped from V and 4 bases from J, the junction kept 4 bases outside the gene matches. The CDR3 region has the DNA TGTGCCAGCAGCTTGGTAACAGGGGTATACGAGCAGTACTTC. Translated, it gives CASSLVTGVYEQYF.

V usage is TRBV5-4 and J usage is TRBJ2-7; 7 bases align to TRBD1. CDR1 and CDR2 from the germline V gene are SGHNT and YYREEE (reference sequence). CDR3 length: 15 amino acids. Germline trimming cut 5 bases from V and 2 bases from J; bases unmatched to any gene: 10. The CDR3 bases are TGTGCCAGCAGTCAGGGACAAGGGGGCCCCTACGAGCAGTACTTC. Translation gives CASSQGQGGPYEQYF.

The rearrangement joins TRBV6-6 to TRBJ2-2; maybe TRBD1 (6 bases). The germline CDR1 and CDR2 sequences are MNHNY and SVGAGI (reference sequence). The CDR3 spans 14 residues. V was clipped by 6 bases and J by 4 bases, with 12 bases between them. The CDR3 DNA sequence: TGTGCCAGCAGCCAGGTGGGGGCCACCGGGGAGCTGTTTTTT. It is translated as CASSQVGATGELFF.

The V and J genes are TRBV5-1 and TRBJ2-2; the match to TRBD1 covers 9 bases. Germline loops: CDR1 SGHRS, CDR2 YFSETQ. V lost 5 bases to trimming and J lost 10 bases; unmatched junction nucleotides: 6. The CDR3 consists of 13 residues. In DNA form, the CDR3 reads TGCGCCAGCAGACCGGACAGGGGCGAGGAGCTGTTTTTT. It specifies CASRPDRGEELFF.

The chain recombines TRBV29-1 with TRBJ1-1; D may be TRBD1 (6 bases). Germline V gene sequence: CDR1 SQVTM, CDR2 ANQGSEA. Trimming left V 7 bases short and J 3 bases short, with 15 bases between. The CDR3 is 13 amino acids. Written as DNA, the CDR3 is TGCAGCGGCTTACAGGGCTGGGACACTGAAGCTTTCTTT. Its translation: CSGLQGWDTEAFF.

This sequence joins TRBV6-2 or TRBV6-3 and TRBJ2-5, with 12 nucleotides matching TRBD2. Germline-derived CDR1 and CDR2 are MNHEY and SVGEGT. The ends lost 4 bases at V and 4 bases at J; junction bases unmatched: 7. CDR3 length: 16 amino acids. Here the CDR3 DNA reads TGTGCCAGCAGTTCGCGACTAGCGGGGGCGGGAGAGACCCAGTACTTC. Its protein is CASSSRLAGAGETQYF.

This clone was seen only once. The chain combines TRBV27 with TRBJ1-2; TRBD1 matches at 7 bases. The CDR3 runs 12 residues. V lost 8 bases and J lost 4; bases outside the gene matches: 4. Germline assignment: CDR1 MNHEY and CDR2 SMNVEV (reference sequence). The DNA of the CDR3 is TGTGCCAGCCGTTCAGGGGGCTATGGCTACACCTTC. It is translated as CASRSGGYGYTF.

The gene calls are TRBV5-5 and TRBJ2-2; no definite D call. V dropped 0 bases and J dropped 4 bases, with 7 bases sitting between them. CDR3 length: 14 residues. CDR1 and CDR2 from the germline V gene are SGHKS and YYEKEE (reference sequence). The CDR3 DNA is TGTGCCAGCAGCTTGGAGCTTCGCACCGGGGAGCTGTTTTTT. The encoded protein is CASSLELRTGELFF.

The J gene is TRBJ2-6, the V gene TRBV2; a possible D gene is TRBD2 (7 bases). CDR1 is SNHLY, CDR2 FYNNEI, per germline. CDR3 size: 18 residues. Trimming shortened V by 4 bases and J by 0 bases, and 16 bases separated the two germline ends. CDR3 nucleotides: TGTGCCAGCAGTGTACGGGGGGCTCAAAGCTCTGGGGCCAACGTCCTGACTTTC. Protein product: CASSVRGAQSSGANVLTF.

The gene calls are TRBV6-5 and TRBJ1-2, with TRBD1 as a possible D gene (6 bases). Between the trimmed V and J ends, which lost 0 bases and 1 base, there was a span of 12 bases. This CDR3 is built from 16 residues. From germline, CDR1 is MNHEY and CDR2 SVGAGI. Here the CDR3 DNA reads TGTGCCAGCAGTTACTCGGAAGGGGGGGGTAACTATGGCTACACCTTC. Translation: CASSYSEGGGNYGYTF.

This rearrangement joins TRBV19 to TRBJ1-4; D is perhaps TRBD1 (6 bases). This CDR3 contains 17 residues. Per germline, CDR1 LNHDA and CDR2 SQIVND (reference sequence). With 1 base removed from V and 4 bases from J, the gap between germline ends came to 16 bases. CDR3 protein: CASSIAMGARSNEKLFF. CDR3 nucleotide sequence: TGTGCCAGTAGTATAGCGATGGGGGCGCGGAGTAATGAAAAACTGTTTTTT.